This T cell receptor beta chain was identified during a study of blood T cell repertoires in COVID-19 (dated by TCRdb to 2018 to 2020). Describing the broader study: Collaborator samples came from the United States, Italy and Spain and covered acute and convalescent phases of COVID-19. The material from the prospective study consisted of cDNA or gDNA derived from T cells, B-cell-depleted T cells, or PBMCs. Subjects who had been exposed to COVID-19, were actively infected with it, or had recovered from it provided the deeply sampled blood TCRbeta repertoires that made up the dataset. The repertoires were released in a freely available public database intended as a resource for research on the immune response to SARS-CoV-2. Samples were obtained from the ongoing ImmuneRACE study (first 160 participants) and from about 1,300 subjects provided by 6 global collaborators. Sample metadata almost always included a de-identified subject ID, COVID-19 status, age in years and sex. Where available, HLA class I and class II types were obtained from metadata supplied by the sample provider rather than from assay-based typing. The research as a whole found: Clinical and demographic metadata were provided uncurated, with the amount varying by source and participant.

TCRbeta CDR3 regions were amplified from genomic DNA by means of the immunoSEQ Assay, a bias-controlled multiplex PCR. From the authors' description of their analysis: The number of nucleated cells in each sample was estimated by amplification of reference gene primers within the assay. To quantify the absolute abundance of each unique TCRbeta CDR3 rearrangement, sequence reads were collapsed and filtered. For each sample, productive Simpson clonality was calculated as the square root of Simpson's diversity index over productive rearrangements. Here the immuneACCESS table is served through TCRdb, limited to in-frame sequences with V and J called. Missing clones are a known gap in these copies; in checked studies unresolved V genes cover under half, and the rest lacks a known reason. V, J and clone size are taken as reported in that table, and D and trimming were inferred from the DNA itself. Counted in this sample were some 90,000 clones; roughly 90% of them appeared once. The ten largest clones add up to 2.7% of the sample.

Taken from cysteine to phenylalanine, the CDR3 has 16 residues. Only CDR3 DNA is held: 48 bases, read in frame from base 1. V is pruned by 1 base and J by 3 bases, leaving 7 bases of the junction without a gene match. The germline V gene gives CDR1 as MGHDK and CDR2 as SYGVNS. One collaborating source in Seattle enrolled patients while the patients were actively infected and followed the patients over time throughout the course of disease. Whole blood was collected in K2EDTA tubes by collaborating institutions according to the institutions' own protocols. For TCRbeta analysis, collaborator samples were shipped as frozen whole blood, as isolated PBMCs, or as DNA extracted from either sample type. As to this clone: Its antigen is currently not known. No quality values exist for individual bases; no much larger clone is one base distant.

The chain is made from TRBV25-1 and TRBJ2-7, with 9 middle bases fitting TRBD1. The TCR comes from a man aged 50-59 years with COVID-19, enrolled during active disease. The specimen was peripheral blood. CDR3 reads: CASSEFGTGTFYEQYF. The nucleotide sequence is given as TGTGCCAGCAGTGAATTTGGGACAGGGACCTTCTACGAGCAGTACTTC.